The 30 T cell receptor beta chains given below trace back to one sample, sequenced in a study of cytomegalovirus exposure and HLA in healthy donors. PCR used 60 Vbeta primers and 13 Jbeta primers. Profiling relied on immunoSEQ multiplex PCR, and the TCRdb table lists in-frame clones only, not all of them. The data contain about 130,000 clones, 55% to 75% of them singletons. The sequencing input was PBMCs. The receptors shown here come from a man aged 45-65 years in good health and CMV-seropositive.

J is TRBJ2-7 and V is TRBV6-5; TRBD1 agrees at 8 bases. This CDR3 comprises 15 residues. V was pared by 1 base and J by 2 bases, with 4 bases of the junction left unmatched. Germline CDR1 MNHEY, CDR2 SVGAGI. The CDR3 DNA is TGTGCCAGCAGTTACTTAGGACAGGGAACCTACGAGCAGTACTTC. Translated: CASSYLGQGTYEQYF.

This chain uses TRBV9 with TRBJ1-2, with TRBD1 matching 11 bases. Germline CDR1 reads SGDLS; CDR2 reads YYNGEE. The V and J ends lost 3 bases and 7 bases, in that order; junction bases with no gene match: 8. This CDR3 contains 15 residues. The CDR3 DNA sequence: TGTGCCAGCAGCGCTAAGCCCGGGACAGGGGGTGGCTACACCTTC. Its protein product is CASSAKPGTGGGYTF.

The genes are TRBV5-1 and TRBJ1-1; D remains ambiguous. Germline V gene sequence: CDR1 SGHRS, CDR2 YFSETQ. V lost 3 bases to trimming and J lost 0 bases, with 9 bases between them. The CDR3 contains 14 residues. The CDR3, as DNA: TGCGCCAGCAGCTCCCTTGGCCTGAACACTGAAGCTTTCTTT. Translating gives CASSSLGLNTEAFF.

As DNA, the CDR3 is TGTGCCAGCTCACCACGCGTCCCGACGGGACAAAGGGGAAACACCATATATTTT. Protein sequence: CASSPRVPTGQRGNTIYF. The chain is built from TRBV18 and TRBJ1-3, with TRBD1 as a possible D gene (6 bases). V dropped 1 base and J dropped 4 bases, with 20 bases sitting between them. The CDR3 is 18 amino acids. The germline gives CDR1 KGHSH, CDR2 LQKENI.

The count of this clone is one. V usage is TRBV5-6 and J usage is TRBJ2-5, with TRBD2 matching over 8 bases. The germline gives CDR1 SGHDT, CDR2 YYEEEE. Trimming at V came to 3 bases and at J to 2 bases, leaving 12 bases not matched to a gene. CDR3 length: 17 amino acids. The CDR3 spells CASSSLGSGGQQETQYF. The CDR3 coding sequence is TGTGCCAGCAGCTCTCTGGGGAGCGGGGGCCAGCAAGAGACCCAGTACTTC.

In DNA form, the CDR3 reads TGCGCCAGCTCCTACGGACAGGCTAACATGAACACTGAAGCTTTCTTT. Translated, it gives CASSYGQANMNTEAFF. The chain has TRBV5-1 and TRBJ1-1; the match to TRBD1 covers 7 bases. From germline, CDR1 is SGHRS and CDR2 YFSETQ. The junction had 12 bases not matched to a gene; V was cut back by 7 bases and J by 0 bases. The CDR3 consists of 16 residues.

This clone was observed a handful of times. The gene calls are TRBV10-3 and TRBJ2-2, with TRBD2 matching 9 bases. CDR3 length: 16 residues. With V trimmed by 2 bases and J by 1 base, 2 bases remained unmatched. Germline V gene lookup returns CDR1 ENHRY and CDR2 SYGVKD. In DNA form, the CDR3 reads TGTGCCATCAGTGAGCTAGCGGGGATGAACACCGGGGAGCTGTTTTTT. It codes for CAISELAGMNTGELFF.

A word on this clone: The identical CDR3 is also encoded by other nucleotide sequences in the sample. V gene TRBV5-1 combines with J gene TRBJ2-5, with 8 bases identical to TRBD2. V shed 2 bases, J shed 2 bases, and the junction held 5 bases outside the gene matches. The CDR3 contains 15 residues. Germline V gene data show CDR1 as SGHRS and CDR2 as YFSETQ. The CDR3 is CASSLGPSGQETQYF. The DNA of the CDR3 is TGCGCCAGCAGCTTAGGTCCTAGCGGGCAAGAGACCCAGTACTTC.

The chain uses TRBV5-1 and TRBJ1-5; maybe TRBD1 (5 bases). This CDR3 region has 14 residues. The V gene's germline CDR1 is SGHRS and CDR2 YFSETQ. Trimming took off 4 bases at V and 7 bases at J, with 15 bases between the two ends. DNA of the CDR3: TGCGCCAGCAGCCCGAACGGGGGTCGGCAGCCCCAGCATTTT. Protein: CASSPNGGRQPQHF.

In its sample, this clone was seen a few times. The chain recombines TRBV5-6 with TRBJ2-7; 10 bases map to TRBD2. This CDR3 is built from 15 residues. V lost 2 bases to trimming and J lost 1 base; unmatched junction nucleotides: 3. CDR1 and CDR2 from the germline V gene are SGHDT and YYEEEE. CDR3 loop: CASSFTSGTSYEQYF. The CDR3 DNA reads as TGTGCCAGCAGCTTCACTAGCGGGACTTCCTACGAGCAGTACTTC.

The chain uses TRBV19 and TRBJ2-6, with D unresolved. Trimming left V 4 bases short and J 4 bases short, with 5 bases between. The germline CDR1 and CDR2 sequences are LNHDA and SQIVND (reference sequence). The CDR3 runs 13 residues. The CDR3 DNA follows: TGTGCCAGTAGTACAGCGGGGGCCAACGTCCTGACTTTC. This gives the protein CASSTAGANVLTF.

This clone was picked up a small number of times. The CDR3 DNA sequence: TGCGCCAGCAGCTTGGGGCCCGGGACAGGGGATAGAGATACGCAGTATTTT. It translates to CASSLGPGTGDRDTQYF. The V call is TRBV5-1, the J call TRBJ2-3, with TRBD1 identical over 10 bases. This CDR3 contains 17 residues. The V gene end was trimmed by 0 bases and the J gene end by 5 bases; junction bases not matched to a gene: 9. CDR1 SGHRS and CDR2 YFSETQ come from the germline V gene.

The chain is built from TRBV4-1 and TRBJ2-7; weak D call: TRBD1 (6 bases). The length of the CDR3 is 15 residues. V lost 1 base and J 4 bases, leaving 14 bases between the germline ends. In germline, CDR1 is MGHRA, CDR2 YSYEKL. The CDR3 region has the DNA TGCGCCAGCAGCCAAGCGTACGACAGGAGGTACGAGCAGTACTTC. Translating it yields CASSQAYDRRYEQYF.

The CDR3 DNA is TGTGCCAGTAGTACCTCAGACACCGGGGAGCTGTTTTTT. Protein: CASSTSDTGELFF. The genes are TRBV19 and TRBJ2-2; D not certain. With 4 bases removed from V and 3 bases from J, the gap between germline ends came to 6 bases. The CDR3 is 13 residues long. Germline V lookup: CDR1 LNHDA, CDR2 SQIVND (reference sequence).

The chain has TRBV18 and TRBJ2-6; D is perhaps TRBD2 (6 bases). CDR3 length: 16 amino acids. Germline assignment: CDR1 KGHSH and CDR2 LQKENI. V was pared by 6 bases and J by 2 bases, with 14 bases between. CDR3 in DNA: TGTGCCAGCTCTCCCCTGGAGGGAACTGGGGCCAACGTCCTGACTTTC. This codes for CASSPLEGTGANVLTF.

The chain recombines TRBV7-9 with TRBJ2-1; 10 bases agree with TRBD2. The trim removed 5 bases at V and 7 bases at J, leaving 14 bases unmatched. The CDR3 loop spans 17 amino acids. Per the germline V gene, CDR1 is SEHNR and CDR2 is FQNEAQ (reference sequence). The CDR3 here is CASSPRVAGGMGNEQFF. The DNA for the CDR3 is TGTGCCAGCAGCCCTCGGGTAGCGGGAGGTATGGGGAATGAGCAGTTCTTC. The variable domain in full, with the rest retrieved from reference TRBV7-9 and TRBJ2-1, is DTGVSQNPRHKITKRGQNVTFRCDPISEHNRLYWYRQTLGQGPEFLTYFQNEAQLEKSRLLSDRFSAERPKGSFSTLEIQRTEQGDSAMYLCASSPRVAGGMGNEQFFGPGTRLTVL.

The V and J genes are TRBV10-2 and TRBJ2-2; 11 nucleotides agree with TRBD1. This CDR3 is built from 16 residues. Germline assignment: CDR1 WSHSY and CDR2 SAAADI. V trimming: 10 bases; J trimming: 1 base; junction bases outside the gene matches: 8. In DNA, the CDR3 is TGCGCCACCGCGGACAGGGGGCAGGGGAACACCGGGGAGCTGTTTTTT. Amino acids: CATADRGQGNTGELFF.

This clone was seen a handful of times. This chain joins TRBV19 and TRBJ1-1; 9 bases map to TRBD1. CDR3 length: 13 residues. The germline CDR1 and CDR2 sequences are LNHDA and SQIVND (reference sequence). The trim removed 7 bases at V and 11 bases at J, leaving 11 bases unmatched. The CDR3 loop is CASISYRGRRAFF. The CDR3 DNA reads TGTGCCAGTATATCCTACAGGGGGCGCAGGGCTTTCTTT. Supplemented by reference TRBV19 and TRBJ1-1, the full variable domain reads DGGITQSPKYLFRKEGQNVTLSCEQNLNHDAMYWYRQDPGQGLRLIYYSQIVNDFQKGDIAEGYSVSREKKESFPLTVTSAQKNPTAFYLCASISYRGRRAFFGQGTRLTVV.

This chain connects TRBV29-1 to TRBJ2-1, with 16 bases fitting TRBD2. CDR3 size: 17 residues. Germline values: CDR1 SQVTM, CDR2 ANQGSEA. V lost 5 bases, J lost 8 bases, and 12 bases stayed unmatched. CDR3: CSVIWGGGLAGGDEQFF. The CDR3, as DNA: TGCAGCGTTATTTGGGGCGGGGGACTAGCGGGAGGGGATGAGCAGTTCTTC.

This chain uses TRBV2 with TRBJ2-5; 7 nucleotides agree with TRBD2. Germline values: CDR1 SNHLY, CDR2 FYNNEI. The CDR3 extends over 13 amino acids. V trimming: 8 bases; J trimming: 4 bases; junction bases outside the gene matches: 7. The CDR3 protein is CASGGDGGETQYF. In DNA, the CDR3 is TGTGCCAGCGGGGGGGACGGAGGAGAGACCCAGTACTTC.

This chain joins TRBV18 and TRBJ2-1; possible D gene TRBD1, 6 bases. Germline V lookup: CDR1 KGHSH, CDR2 LQKENI. The V end was cut by 4 bases, the J end by 7 bases, with 8 bases between. This CDR3 spans 12 amino acids. Written as DNA, the CDR3 is TGTGCCAGCTCACAGGGGGTGAATGAGCAGTTCTTC. This translates into CASSQGVNEQFF. The whole variable domain, remainder taken from reference TRBV18 and TRBJ2-1, is NAGVMQNPRHLVRRRGQEARLRCSPMKGHSHVYWYRQLPEEGLKFMVYLQKENIIDESGMPKERFSAEFPKEGPSILRIQQVVRGDSAAYFCASSQGVNEQFFGPGTRLTVL.

The J gene is TRBJ2-3, the V gene TRBV2; 7 nucleotides agree with TRBD1. Trimming cost V 6 bases and J 3 bases; bases outside gene matches: 12. Germline CDR1 and CDR2: SNHLY and FYNNEI. The CDR3 length is 16 residues. DNA of the CDR3: TGTGCCAGCAGGAGGACAGGAATTAACAATACAGATACGCAGTATTTT. Protein product: CASRRTGINNTDTQYF.

The rearrangement links TRBV7-7 to TRBJ2-7; 9 nucleotides match TRBD1. Trimming took 5 bases from V and 4 from J; bases not matched to a gene: 6. The CDR3 is 14 residues long. From germline, CDR1 is SSHAT and CDR2 FNYEAQ (reference sequence). CDR3 sequence reads: CASSPGQGLYEQYF. CDR3 DNA: TGTGCCAGCAGCCCGGGACAGGGATTGTACGAGCAGTACTTC.

The chain joins TRBV6-5 to TRBJ2-7, with 7 bases matching TRBD2. CDR1 and CDR2 (germline): MNHEY, SVGAGI. V was pared by 7 bases and J by 4 bases, with 10 bases of the junction left unmatched. The CDR3 runs 14 residues. The CDR3, as DNA: TGTGCCAGCACCTCACCTGGGGGGGTTTACGAGCAGTACTTC. This gives the protein CASTSPGGVYEQYF.

This clone has just a few counts. V is TRBV7-9 and J is TRBJ2-1; 11 positions agree with TRBD2. The CDR3 is 16 residues long. Germline V gene lookup returns CDR1 SEHNR and CDR2 FQNEAQ (reference sequence). Trimming removed 5 bases from V and 5 bases from J; junction bases left unmatched: 8. DNA for the CDR3: TGTGCCAGCAGCGCGTCTGGGACTAGCGGTAACAATGAGCAGTTCTTC. It yields the protein CASSASGTSGNNEQFF.

The genes are TRBV18 and TRBJ2-7; no definite D call. The CDR3 is 12 residues long. The germline gives CDR1 KGHSH, CDR2 LQKENI. Trimming stripped 5 bases from V and 2 bases from J, with 7 bases between. CDR3 residues: CASSSTAYEQYF. The CDR3 nucleotides are TGTGCCAGCTCATCCACAGCCTACGAGCAGTACTTC.

The gene calls are TRBV6-1 and TRBJ1-5; the D is unclear. Trimming took 6 bases from V and 6 from J, leaving 12 bases between them. Germline V lookup: CDR1 MNHNS, CDR2 SASEGT. The CDR3 runs to 13 residues. The CDR3 DNA sequence: TGTGCCAGCAGGTCAGGTTGGCCTCAGCCCCAGCATTTT. Translation: CASRSGWPQPQHF.

The chain couples TRBV6-5 to TRBJ1-5; TRBD1 agrees at 7 bases. The V gene's germline CDR1 is MNHEY and CDR2 SVGAGI. This CDR3 contains 14 residues. Trimming at V came to 6 bases and at J to 2 bases, leaving 4 bases not matched to a gene. CDR3 loop: CASRAGTGNQPQHF. Written as DNA, the CDR3 is TGTGCCAGCAGGGCCGGGACAGGCAATCAGCCCCAGCATTTT.

This clone has a handful of counts. The rearrangement links TRBV6-5 to TRBJ2-4, with TRBD2 identical over 7 bases. V shed 7 bases and J 1 base; nucleotides not matched to a gene: 7. Germline values: CDR1 MNHEY, CDR2 SVGAGI. This CDR3 comprises 15 residues. The CDR3 here is CASKGEGKAKNIQYF. The DNA for the CDR3 is TGTGCCAGCAAAGGGGAGGGGAAGGCCAAAAACATTCAGTACTTC.

The V call is TRBV6-4, the J call TRBJ2-3; possible D gene TRBD1, 6 bases. The CDR3 is made up of 14 amino acids. The V end lost 4 bases, the J end lost 4 bases, and 12 bases lay between the germline ends. The germline V gene encodes CDR1 MRHNA and CDR2 SNTAGT. CDR3 nucleotide sequence: TGTGCCAGCAGTGCCTCGCCAGGGGCAGATACGCAGTATTTT. It encodes CASSASPGADTQYF.